This T cell receptor (beta chain) was documented in a study of cytomegalovirus exposure and HLA in healthy donors. The study, taken as a whole, reports: CMV antigen specificity of three CMV-associated chains was confirmed in vitro.

The PCR was carried out with 60 Vbeta primers and 13 Jbeta primers. The table came from immunoSEQ multiplex PCR; TCRdb's copy has only in-frame clones and leaves some out. The sample has 140,000 or so clones, 78% seen once; the top ten hold about 2.5%. With respect to this clone: Its antigen is not identified.

Per germline, CDR1 MNHNS and CDR2 SASEGT. The CDR3 runs to 15 residues. V was clipped by 6 bases and J by 3 bases, with 14 bases between them. The sequencing sample was made of PBMCs. This sequence joins TRBV6-1 and TRBJ1-4; D call uncertain. The origin of this receptor is a woman aged 18-35 years in good health and CMV-seropositive. CDR3 DNA sequence: TGTGCCAGCAGAAGGGAGGGATTAGCTAATGAAAAACTGTTTTTT. It is translated as CASRREGLANEKLFF.